This TCR beta chain comes out of a study of cytomegalovirus exposure and HLA in healthy donors (dated by TCRdb to about 2017). Turning to the overall study: An earlier analysis of more than 550 of the donors reported approximately 280 Gb of sequence data and 117 million unique TCR beta sequences obtained from around 170 million T cells. An early release covering roughly 600 HLA-typed donors comprised about 300 gigabases of sequencing data and tens of millions of unique TCR sequences. Of the approximately 400 genotyped donors, roughly 76% were placed in the genetic ancestry cluster associated with self-reported Caucasian donors. The aim of the study was to test whether cataloging public T cell receptors could identify signatures of past pathogen exposure. The study used immunosequencing to profile the T cell repertoires of more than 650 subjects and linked those repertoires to cytomegalovirus serostatus. Besides the first cohort of around 700 subjects, a separate validation cohort made up of around 120 different subjects was used. High-throughput TCR immunosequencing, statistical association of individual TCRs with disease status, and machine learning were combined to predict cytomegalovirus infection status. In a later analysis, previously published TCR beta repertoires from about 640 donors were re-analyzed and high-resolution HLA genotyping was added so that TCR occurrence patterns could be studied. Rather than using new phenotypic data, the later analysis identified candidate immune exposures from TCR beta sequences and from how often those sequences occurred across donors. An earlier analysis of 587 of the donors applied high-throughput TCR beta sequencing to assess whether each TCR beta V gene segment acted as functional or pseudogenic. Donor age, sex, ethnicity and CMV serostatus were collected together with the repertoire data. A later genetic analysis took genome-wide SNP genotypes for about 55% of the roughly 670 donors and used that subset as a discovery cohort. Every repertoire in the discovery cohort had been generated on one and the same sequencing platform. Class I and class II HLA loci were covered by the typing at four-digit resolution. Typing coverage differed by locus: A, B, C, DRB1 and DQB1 were typed in roughly 629-630 donors, DQA1 in about 510, DPA1 in around 600, and DPB1 in just under 490. Because of strong linkage in the cohort, roughly five DR-DQ haplotypes were treated as single units for association and clustering. On average, roughly 250,000 unique TCR beta nucleotide sequences were sequenced per donor among more than 350 genotyped donors of the cohort, with about 17% of those sequences being non-productive.

A remark on this clone: Its antigen specificity is not known. Sequence at one end of the junction differs from germline and may be a read error.

Sequences SEHNR (CDR1) and FQNEAQ (CDR2) are obtained from the germline V gene (reference sequence). The CDR3 starts with the cysteine, ends with the phenylalanine, and has 12 residues. Only the CDR3 portion is preserved as DNA: 36 bases, with reading frame beginning at the first base. The cohort was made up of about 670 healthy bone marrow donors. Cohort members were all nominally healthy when sampled, although unrecorded immune exposures were likely present. The donor was CMV seronegative and was included in the group of 352 seronegative cohort members. Each donor provided a peripheral blood sample, and peripheral blood mononuclear cells were used for TCR beta sequencing. Genomic DNA extraction from the blood cell samples was performed with the Qiagen DNeasy Blood Extraction Kit. Preparation of the library involved the immunoSEQ multiplex PCR assay. The multiplex PCR relied on a mix of 60 forward primers for TCR Vbeta segments and 13 reverse primers for TCR Jbeta segments. The CDR3 region of rearranged TCR beta genes was amplified from genomic DNA with a multiplex PCR assay. The Illumina HiSeq System was used to sequence the amplified TCR beta libraries as 87-base-pair reads. The authors' analysis ran thus. Across the 600 to 700 repertoires, a later analysis counted some 81 million unique TCR beta chains, about 10 million of which were shared by at least two donors. Raw reads were error-corrected and collapsed into unique sequences with a nearest-neighbor algorithm that merged closely related sequences to remove PCR and sequencing errors. V, D and J gene segments were assigned by aligning CDR3 sequences to IMGT reference sequences. For a sequence to be retained, at least a six-nucleotide match to both a V gene segment and a J gene segment was required. Rearrangements were classified as productive when the CDR3 lacked stop codons and remained in frame with V and J, and all other rearrangements were classified as non-productive. Following IMGT convention, CDR3 was defined as the stretch from the second conserved V-encoded cysteine up to the conserved J-encoded phenylalanine. In an earlier analysis of around 640 of the donors, sequences lacking an unambiguous match to a single V gene segment were excluded. In an earlier analysis of around 590 of the donors, a V segment was called functional when productive rearrangements were above 56.7%, and segregating when the standard deviation between donors exceeded 5%. A statistical classification framework was built for diagnosing cytomegalovirus status from the catalog of TCR beta chain sequences. A later analysis assigned V and J genes by comparing TCR nucleotide sequences with IMGT/GENE-DB human TR gene sequences. In a later analysis, CDR3 sequences and most-parsimonious VDJ recombination scenarios were assigned using the TCRdist pipeline. In a later analysis, every TCR beta chain was defined by the combination of its CDR3 amino acid sequence and its V-gene family, and reads without a unique V-gene family were dropped. In a later analysis, fewer than 650 highly shared, low-generation-probability nucleotide sequences were removed to address suspected cross-contamination and a sequencing artifact. In a later analysis, a clonal expansion index was calculated for each public chain from normalized within-repertoire ranks of inferred template counts. In a later analysis, generation probabilities were computed with a VDJ recombination model fitted to out-of-frame rearrangements, and the resulting probabilities were checked against IGoR. In a later analysis, hypergeometric tests were used to score TCR-TCR, TCR-HLA and TCR-CMV co-occurrence, with a repertoire-size bias correction applied to TCR pairs. A later analysis estimated false discovery rates by permuting HLA or CMV assignments 20 times. In a later analysis, co-occurring TCRs were grouped with DBSCAN, and TCRdist sequence similarity was added when clustering was performed within HLA-allele-positive subsets. Repertoires with fewer than 30,000 or more than 120,000 public chains were left out of co-occurrence clustering, as were about 5 repertoires with anomalous nucleotide sharing. In TCRdb, the immuneACCESS table is reduced to in-frame sequences with V and J assigned. These tables do not hold every clone; where another copy was compared, an unresolved V gene accounts for under half, and the others remain unexplained. V and J calls and clone size follow that table, whereas D and trimming were derived from the DNA. This sample holds around 130,000 clones; 81% were observed only once. The biggest ten clones account for about 0.71% of the sample.

Findings and caveats that apply to the study as a whole: A total of roughly 160 TCR beta chains were listed by the study as associated with cytomegalovirus. Only TCR beta chains were sequenced in this cohort, and the absence of alpha or paired-chain data limited detectable features. In a later analysis, HLA-associated TCR beta chains were found to be more clonally expanded and to have lower generation probabilities than equally common non-associated chains. Because counts were too low, roughly 16 rarely observed V segments, including chromosome 9 orphons, were left out of the earlier analysis of some 600 of the donors. In a later analysis, most CMV-associated TCR beta chains were found to appear HLA-restricted, with HLA associations seemingly driven largely by CMV exposure. In vitro tests confirmed that a few of the cytomegalovirus-associated TCR beta chains recognize cytomegalovirus antigens. It was suggested by the authors that the approach could potentially be generalized to other disease states and immunological phenotypes. In a later genetic analysis, fewer N-insertions in productive TCRs were reported among donors in an Asian-associated ancestry cluster than the approximately 670-donor mean. In both the original and validation cohorts, the classifier was reported to diagnose cytomegalovirus status with high specificity and sensitivity. In a later genetic analysis, a missense DCLRE1C variant was associated with V-gene and J-gene trimming of TCR beta chains, and the association was replicated in an independent cohort. Across donors, most TCR sequences were observed very rarely, whereas some public TCRs were present in many individuals. Correlated functional status among segregating V segments might reflect linkage disequilibrium, but an unknown experimental factor could not be ruled out. According to a later analysis, parvovirus B19, influenza, CMV and Epstein-Barr virus appeared linked to several top co-occurrence clusters. Some IMGT-functional V segments, including TRBV6-2 and TRBV6-3, could not be told apart with the 87-base-pair reads, so those segments were excluded. An earlier analysis of approximately 600 of the donors showed that most TCR beta V segments appeared in productive rearrangements either about 90% or about 30% of the time, which broadly matched IMGT annotations. Sequencing depth was assumed to be roughly uniform across donors in the presence/absence analyses, though that assumption may not hold. Immune exposure information for the cohort was limited to CMV serostatus. A group of highly shared sequence variants was considered likely to be a technical artifact of the sequencing pipeline. When HLA alleles, especially DR and DQ, strongly co-occurred, TCR associations were difficult to assign to individual alleles. In a later analysis, more than 15,000 TCR beta sequences were associated with specific HLA alleles at a false discovery rate of 0.05. A later analysis found that TCR association rates varied across HLA loci, with DRB1 alleles showing the most associated TCRs and HLA-C alleles the fewest. A further reported finding was that TCR beta sequences accurately predicted the HLA-A and HLA-B alleles for most subjects in the first cohort. Because HLA typing was missing for some donors at each locus, association tests included only the typed subset.

In this chain, TRBV7-9 is recombined with TRBJ1-1; TRBD1 might be the D gene, on 5 matching bases. The source material was PBMCs. The clonotype was recovered from a young man in good health and CMV-seronegative. CDR3 loop: CSSSLRGTEAFF. The DNA sequence reads TGTTCCAGCAGCTTAAGGGGAACTGAAGCTTTCTTT. The full variable domain, with segments outside the CDR3 supplied by the reference TRBV7-9 and TRBJ1-1 proteins, appears as DTGVSQNPRHKITKRGQNVTFRCDPISEHNRLYWYRQTLGQGPEFLTYFQNEAQLEKSRLLSDRFSAERPKGSFSTLEIQRTEQGDSAMYLCSSSLRGTEAFFGQGTRLTVV.